One and the same sample provided the 27 T cell receptor beta chains below, sequenced in a study of graft-versus-host responses after intestinal transplantation. Which antigens these TCRs recognize remains unknown. Libraries were prepared by immunoSEQ multiplex PCR; TCRdb keeps only in-frame clonotypes and omits some of them. The repertoire holds roughly 90,000 clones, about 87% seen once, with more than 0.25% in the top ten. The sample here was unstimulated CD4+ T cells sorted from spleen or lymph node cells, taken before transplant. These receptors were collected from a human donor who was the organ donor for an intestinal transplant.

The gene calls are TRBV6-5 and TRBJ1-3; maybe TRBD1 (6 bases). Germline assignment: CDR1 MNHEY and CDR2 SVGAGI. The V gene lost 5 bases and the J gene lost 9 bases, with 14 bases spanning the gap. The CDR3 is made up of 13 amino acids. The CDR3 sequence is CASSETGRGTIYF. DNA of the CDR3: TGTGCCAGCAGTGAAACAGGGAGGGGCACCATATATTTT.

There are a few counts of this clone. The rearrangement uses TRBV2 and TRBJ2-7; D might be TRBD1 (5 bases). The germline V gene encodes CDR1 SNHLY and CDR2 FYNNEI. The CDR3 is 14 residues long. The V end lost 2 bases, the J end lost 7 bases, and 15 bases lay between the germline ends. This CDR3 is CASSELPGRWEQYF. CDR3 sequence (DNA): TGTGCCAGCAGTGAACTCCCAGGGCGGTGGGAGCAGTACTTC.

The chain recombines TRBV9 with TRBJ2-3; 8 bases are a match to TRBD2. In germline, CDR1 is SGDLS, CDR2 YYNGEE. This CDR3 spans 15 amino acids. V dropped 6 bases and J dropped 1; count of bases not matched to a gene: 7. CDR3 region: CASTLGSGGTDTQYF. The DNA for the CDR3 is TGTGCCAGCACCCTGGGTAGCGGGGGCACAGATACGCAGTATTTT.

The rearrangement joins TRBV30 to TRBJ1-1; D possibly corresponds to TRBD1 (5 bases). CDR3 length: 12 amino acids. Germline CDR1 reads GTSNPN; CDR2 reads SVGIG (reference sequence). V shed 2 bases and J shed 4 bases, with 8 bases lying between them. As DNA, the CDR3 is TGTGCCTGGAGTCACAGGTTCACTGAAGCTTTCTTT. Amino acid sequence: CAWSHRFTEAFF.

Here the CDR3 reads CASRDGGDNEQFF. The CDR3 nucleotides read TGCGCCAGCAGAGACGGCGGGGACAATGAGCAGTTCTTC. V gene TRBV5-1 combines with J gene TRBJ2-1, with TRBD2 as a possible D gene (6 bases). This CDR3 region has 13 residues. Germline CDR1 and CDR2: SGHRS and YFSETQ. V was trimmed by 5 bases and J by 5 bases, leaving 11 bases between them.

The V and J genes are TRBV27 and TRBJ1-2; a possible D gene is TRBD1 (6 bases). CDR3 length: 12 residues. V was cut by 2 bases and J by 5 bases, with 6 bases left in between. The germline V gene encodes CDR1 MNHEY and CDR2 SMNVEV (reference sequence). The CDR3 region is CASSLRGYGYTF. CDR3 DNA: TGTGCCAGCAGTTTAAGGGGGTATGGCTACACCTTC.

The chain employs TRBV11-2 and TRBJ1-3; D perhaps matches TRBD1 (6 bases). The germline V and J ends were trimmed by 1 base and 0 bases, with 10 bases remaining between them. The CDR3 spans 16 residues. Germline V gene sequence: CDR1 SGHAT, CDR2 FQNNGV. In DNA form, the CDR3 reads TGTGCCAGCAGCTTAGGGGGGCCGTACTCTGGAAACACCATATATTTT. Its protein product is CASSLGGPYSGNTIYF.

The chain uses TRBV6-6 and TRBJ1-3; no clear D. The V and J ends lost 7 bases and 0 bases respectively, with 16 bases between them. This CDR3 contains 16 residues. Germline values: CDR1 MNHNY, CDR2 SVGAGI (reference sequence). CDR3 region: CASNLRHKSSGNTIYF. In DNA form, the CDR3 reads TGTGCCAGCAACCTCAGACACAAATCCTCTGGAAACACCATATATTTT.

The J gene is TRBJ2-5, the V gene TRBV18, with no clear D. This CDR3 has 13 residues. Germline CDR1 KGHSH, CDR2 LQKENI. Between the trimmed V and J ends, which lost 6 bases and 2 bases, there was a span of 10 bases. The CDR3 sequence: CASSPWQQETQYF. As DNA, the CDR3 is TGTGCCAGCTCCCCTTGGCAACAAGAGACCCAGTACTTC.

The rearrangement uses TRBV7-6 and TRBJ2-7; maybe TRBD1 (6 bases). Germline-derived CDR1 and CDR2 are SGHVS and FNYEAQ. The CDR3 has 16 residues. V gave up 5 bases and J gave up 5 bases, with 22 bases separating them. The CDR3 DNA reads TGTGCCAGCAGCCTCATCTTCAGGGGATTCTCAAACGAGCAGTACTTC. This translates into CASSLIFRGFSNEQYF.

The V and J genes are TRBV7-9 and TRBJ2-4, with D possibly being TRBD1 (5 bases). CDR3 length equals 15 residues. With 4 bases removed from V and 5 bases from J, the gap between germline ends came to 15 bases. The V gene's germline CDR1 is SEHNR and CDR2 FQNEAQ (reference sequence). DNA of the CDR3: TGTGCCAGCAGCTCGTCAGGGCCTCTACAAAACATTCAGTACTTC. It yields the protein CASSSSGPLQNIQYF.

The rearrangement uses TRBV5-4 and TRBJ2-5, with TRBD2 matching 7 bases. There are 15 residues in the CDR3. Trimming cost V 4 bases and J 4 bases; bases outside gene matches: 10. The germline CDR1 and CDR2 sequences are SGHNT and YYREEE (reference sequence). CDR3 DNA sequence: TGTGCCAGCAGCCGAGTCACTAGCGCAGGAGAGACCCAGTACTTC. Translating gives CASSRVTSAGETQYF.

The chain recombines TRBV7-9 with TRBJ2-5; TRBD1 matches 7 bases. Germline CDR1 is SEHNR and CDR2 is FQNEAQ (reference sequence). There are 12 residues in the CDR3. The V gene end was trimmed by 1 base and the J gene end by 11 bases; junction bases not matched to a gene: 4. DNA of the CDR3: TGTGCCAGCAGCTTAGGGGACAGAGAGCAGTACTTC. This translates into CASSLGDREQYF.

Worth noting for this clone: The junction differs from germline at one of its ends, possibly a read error. In nucleotides, the CDR3 is TGTGCTAGCAGCTGGGGACTACAAGAGACCCAGTACTTC. Translation: CASSWGLQETQYF. The V call is TRBV7-7, the J call TRBJ2-5, with TRBD2 matching over 7 bases. CDR1 and CDR2 (germline): SSHAT, FNYEAQ (reference sequence). This CDR3 has 13 residues.

CDR3 nucleotide sequence: TGCGCCAGCAGCCAAGATCAGAATAGCGGGAGCGAGCAGTACTTC. Translation: CASSQDQNSGSEQYF. The V and J genes are TRBV4-3 and TRBJ2-7; the match to TRBD2 covers 9 bases. Trimming took 0 bases from V and 6 from J; bases not matched to a gene: 6. The CDR3 totals 15 residues. CDR1 LGHNA and CDR2 YSLEER come from the germline V gene.

The gene calls are TRBV7-9 and TRBJ2-5, with 11 bases aligning to TRBD1. This CDR3 spans 16 amino acids. Trimming cost V 6 bases and J 3 bases; bases outside gene matches: 9. Germline V CDR1 and CDR2: SEHNR, FQNEAQ (reference sequence). In DNA form, the CDR3 reads TGTGCCAGCAGAAGACGGGACAGGGGGAAAGAAGAGACCCAGTACTTC. It yields the protein CASRRRDRGKEETQYF.

The chain has TRBV10-2 and TRBJ2-1; D not resolved. The V end lost 6 bases, the J end lost 1 base, and 16 bases lay between the germline ends. The V gene's germline CDR1 is WSHSY and CDR2 SAAADI. This CDR3 has 16 residues. The CDR3, as DNA: TGCGCCAGCAGGCCAACCGGTAATAAGTCCTACAATGAGCAGTTCTTC. This gives the protein CASRPTGNKSYNEQFF.

The chain combines TRBV7-6 with TRBJ2-3, with 14 bases aligning to TRBD2. After removal of 1 base from V and 12 bases from J, the junction contained 3 bases not matched to a gene. This CDR3 is 14 amino acids long. Germline assignment: CDR1 SGHVS and CDR2 FNYEAQ. CDR3 sequence (DNA): TGTGCCAGCAGCTTAGGACTAGCGGGGGGGCCCCAGTATTTT. Translated: CASSLGLAGGPQYF.

V is TRBV11-2 and J is TRBJ2-1; D perhaps matches TRBD2 (6 bases). V lost 5 bases, J lost 15 bases, and 17 bases lay in between. This CDR3 region has 12 residues. Per the germline V gene, CDR1 is SGHAT and CDR2 is FQNNGV. The CDR3 nucleotides read TGTGCCAGCAGCCTCGTAGCCGGAGGGGTGTTCTTC. This gives the protein CASSLVAGGVFF.

The chain is built from TRBV29-1 and TRBJ2-5; 7 bases line up with TRBD2. Losses at the gene ends were 7 bases for V and 0 bases for J; bases not matched to a gene: 5. The CDR3 covers 13 residues. From germline, CDR1 is SQVTM and CDR2 ANQGSEA. CDR3 DNA: TGCAGCGCCCCTACTAGCGACCAAGAGACCCAGTACTTC. It specifies CSAPTSDQETQYF.

In this sample, this clone turned up a few times. This chain connects TRBV5-1 to TRBJ2-5; the match to TRBD1 covers 9 bases. There are 13 residues in the CDR3. Germline V gene lookup returns CDR1 SGHRS and CDR2 YFSETQ. Trimming cost V 2 bases and J 5 bases; bases outside gene matches: 1. CDR3 amino acids: CASSFGTGETQYF. CDR3 nucleotide sequence: TGCGCCAGCAGCTTTGGGACAGGGGAGACCCAGTACTTC.

This sequence joins TRBV5-1 and TRBJ2-5; TRBD1 agrees at 9 bases. Germline assignment: CDR1 SGHRS and CDR2 YFSETQ. The CDR3 sequence is 16 residues long. Germline trimming cut 5 bases from V and 4 bases from J; bases unmatched to any gene: 12. CDR3 nucleotide sequence: TGCGCCAGCAGTTCTGGGGACAGGGTCGCGGGAGAGACCCAGTACTTC. Its translation is CASSSGDRVAGETQYF.

V is TRBV27 and J is TRBJ2-7; no clear D gene. Looked up from germline, CDR1 is MNHEY and CDR2 is SMNVEV (reference sequence). Trimming took off 6 bases at V and 6 bases at J, with 18 bases between the two ends. The CDR3 is 14 residues long. The CDR3 is CASSPRLFSPEQYF. In DNA, the CDR3 is TGTGCCAGCAGCCCCAGACTTTTCTCTCCCGAGCAGTACTTC.

The chain uses TRBV18 and TRBJ2-3; D is possibly TRBD2 (5 bases). CDR3 length: 17 amino acids. V shed 3 bases and J shed 1 base, with 17 bases lying between them. The germline V gene has CDR1 KGHSH and CDR2 LQKENI. This chain's CDR3 is CASSPVGRGSGTDTQYF. The CDR3 bases are TGTGCCAGCTCACCCGTGGGCCGGGGAAGTGGCACAGATACGCAGTATTTT.

This chain links TRBV5-1 with TRBJ1-2; 8 nucleotides agree with TRBD1. The V segment lost 7 bases and the J segment 3 bases; nucleotides outside the gene matches: 17. CDR3 size: 17 residues. Germline V gene sequence: CDR1 SGHRS, CDR2 YFSETQ. As DNA, the CDR3 is TGCGCCAGCGCCTCAATGGCCCACTCACAGGGGGACTATGGCTACACCTTC. Protein product: CASASMAHSQGDYGYTF.

V gene TRBV27 combines with J gene TRBJ2-5; D is possibly TRBD2 (5 bases). Germline CDR1 MNHEY, CDR2 SMNVEV (reference sequence). The CDR3 has 13 amino acids. V shed 4 bases and J shed 5 bases, with 11 bases lying between them. The CDR3 nucleotides read TGTGCCAGCAGTTGGAGGTTTCGGGAGACCCAGTACTTC. It yields the protein CASSWRFRETQYF.

The CDR3 spells CASSLEVWASGVYEQYF. The CDR3, as DNA: TGCGCCAGCAGCTTGGAGGTTTGGGCTAGCGGCGTCTACGAGCAGTACTTC. The chain employs TRBV5-1 and TRBJ2-7; 7 bases agree with TRBD2. Germline V lookup: CDR1 SGHRS, CDR2 YFSETQ. The CDR3 is 17 residues long. Losses at the gene ends were 0 bases for V and 3 bases for J; bases not matched to a gene: 12.